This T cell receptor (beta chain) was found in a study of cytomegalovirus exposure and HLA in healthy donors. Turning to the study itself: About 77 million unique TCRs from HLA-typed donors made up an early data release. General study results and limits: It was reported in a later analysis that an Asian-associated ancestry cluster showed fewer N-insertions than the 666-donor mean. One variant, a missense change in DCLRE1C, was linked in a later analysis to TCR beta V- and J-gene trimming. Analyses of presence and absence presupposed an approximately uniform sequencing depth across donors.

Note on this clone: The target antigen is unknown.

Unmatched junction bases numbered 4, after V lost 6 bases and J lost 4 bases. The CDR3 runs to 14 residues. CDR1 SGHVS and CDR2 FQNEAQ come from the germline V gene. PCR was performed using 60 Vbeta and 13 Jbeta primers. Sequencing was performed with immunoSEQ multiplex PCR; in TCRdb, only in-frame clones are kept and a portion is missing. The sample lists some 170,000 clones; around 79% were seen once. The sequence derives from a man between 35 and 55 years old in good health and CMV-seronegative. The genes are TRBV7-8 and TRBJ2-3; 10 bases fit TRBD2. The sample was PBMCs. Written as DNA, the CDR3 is TGTGCCAGCAGACTAGCGGGAACCGCAGATACGCAGTATTTT. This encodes CASRLAGTADTQYF.